This T cell receptor (beta chain) derives from a study of cytomegalovirus exposure and HLA in healthy donors. Whole-study results and caveats: In vitro testing confirmed three CMV-associated chains as specific for CMV antigens. Most TCR beta V segments were productive about 87% or about 30% of the time in an earlier analysis.

Healthy bone marrow donors made up the donors. A few counts support this clone. Its antigen is undetermined. CDR1 is SGHNT, CDR2 YENEEA, per germline. V lost 5 bases to trimming and J lost 10 bases; unmatched junction nucleotides: 2. The CDR3 consists of 11 residues. The PCR had 60 Vbeta and 13 Jbeta primers. Libraries were prepared by immunoSEQ multiplex PCR; TCRdb keeps only in-frame clonotypes and omits some of them. The sample lists about 120,000 clones, about 11% occurring once. This chain uses TRBV11-3 with TRBJ2-1, with TRBD2 matching over 7 bases. Sequencing used PBMCs. The TCR sequence derives from a woman under 30 in good health and CMV-seropositive. The CDR3 is CASSRGGEQFF. Written as DNA, the CDR3 is TGTGCCAGCAGCCGGGGAGGGGAGCAGTTCTTC.